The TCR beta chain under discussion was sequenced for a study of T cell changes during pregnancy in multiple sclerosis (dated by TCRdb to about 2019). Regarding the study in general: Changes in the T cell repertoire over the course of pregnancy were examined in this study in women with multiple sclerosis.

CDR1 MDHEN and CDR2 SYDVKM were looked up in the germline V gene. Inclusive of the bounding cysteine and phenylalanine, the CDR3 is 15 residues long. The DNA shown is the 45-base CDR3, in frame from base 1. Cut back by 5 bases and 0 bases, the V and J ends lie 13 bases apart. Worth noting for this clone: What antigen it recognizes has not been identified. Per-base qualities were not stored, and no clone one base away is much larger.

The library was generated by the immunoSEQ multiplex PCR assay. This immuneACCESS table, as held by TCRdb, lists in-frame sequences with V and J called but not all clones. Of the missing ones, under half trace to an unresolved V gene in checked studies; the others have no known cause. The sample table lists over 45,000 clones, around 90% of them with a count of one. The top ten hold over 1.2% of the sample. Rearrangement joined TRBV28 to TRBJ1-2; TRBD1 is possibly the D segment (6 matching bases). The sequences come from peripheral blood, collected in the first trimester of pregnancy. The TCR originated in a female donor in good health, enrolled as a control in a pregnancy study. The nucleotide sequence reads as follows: TGTGCCAGCAGTCCCTACAGGGCCTCTAACTATGGCTACACCTTC. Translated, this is CASSPYRASNYGYTF.